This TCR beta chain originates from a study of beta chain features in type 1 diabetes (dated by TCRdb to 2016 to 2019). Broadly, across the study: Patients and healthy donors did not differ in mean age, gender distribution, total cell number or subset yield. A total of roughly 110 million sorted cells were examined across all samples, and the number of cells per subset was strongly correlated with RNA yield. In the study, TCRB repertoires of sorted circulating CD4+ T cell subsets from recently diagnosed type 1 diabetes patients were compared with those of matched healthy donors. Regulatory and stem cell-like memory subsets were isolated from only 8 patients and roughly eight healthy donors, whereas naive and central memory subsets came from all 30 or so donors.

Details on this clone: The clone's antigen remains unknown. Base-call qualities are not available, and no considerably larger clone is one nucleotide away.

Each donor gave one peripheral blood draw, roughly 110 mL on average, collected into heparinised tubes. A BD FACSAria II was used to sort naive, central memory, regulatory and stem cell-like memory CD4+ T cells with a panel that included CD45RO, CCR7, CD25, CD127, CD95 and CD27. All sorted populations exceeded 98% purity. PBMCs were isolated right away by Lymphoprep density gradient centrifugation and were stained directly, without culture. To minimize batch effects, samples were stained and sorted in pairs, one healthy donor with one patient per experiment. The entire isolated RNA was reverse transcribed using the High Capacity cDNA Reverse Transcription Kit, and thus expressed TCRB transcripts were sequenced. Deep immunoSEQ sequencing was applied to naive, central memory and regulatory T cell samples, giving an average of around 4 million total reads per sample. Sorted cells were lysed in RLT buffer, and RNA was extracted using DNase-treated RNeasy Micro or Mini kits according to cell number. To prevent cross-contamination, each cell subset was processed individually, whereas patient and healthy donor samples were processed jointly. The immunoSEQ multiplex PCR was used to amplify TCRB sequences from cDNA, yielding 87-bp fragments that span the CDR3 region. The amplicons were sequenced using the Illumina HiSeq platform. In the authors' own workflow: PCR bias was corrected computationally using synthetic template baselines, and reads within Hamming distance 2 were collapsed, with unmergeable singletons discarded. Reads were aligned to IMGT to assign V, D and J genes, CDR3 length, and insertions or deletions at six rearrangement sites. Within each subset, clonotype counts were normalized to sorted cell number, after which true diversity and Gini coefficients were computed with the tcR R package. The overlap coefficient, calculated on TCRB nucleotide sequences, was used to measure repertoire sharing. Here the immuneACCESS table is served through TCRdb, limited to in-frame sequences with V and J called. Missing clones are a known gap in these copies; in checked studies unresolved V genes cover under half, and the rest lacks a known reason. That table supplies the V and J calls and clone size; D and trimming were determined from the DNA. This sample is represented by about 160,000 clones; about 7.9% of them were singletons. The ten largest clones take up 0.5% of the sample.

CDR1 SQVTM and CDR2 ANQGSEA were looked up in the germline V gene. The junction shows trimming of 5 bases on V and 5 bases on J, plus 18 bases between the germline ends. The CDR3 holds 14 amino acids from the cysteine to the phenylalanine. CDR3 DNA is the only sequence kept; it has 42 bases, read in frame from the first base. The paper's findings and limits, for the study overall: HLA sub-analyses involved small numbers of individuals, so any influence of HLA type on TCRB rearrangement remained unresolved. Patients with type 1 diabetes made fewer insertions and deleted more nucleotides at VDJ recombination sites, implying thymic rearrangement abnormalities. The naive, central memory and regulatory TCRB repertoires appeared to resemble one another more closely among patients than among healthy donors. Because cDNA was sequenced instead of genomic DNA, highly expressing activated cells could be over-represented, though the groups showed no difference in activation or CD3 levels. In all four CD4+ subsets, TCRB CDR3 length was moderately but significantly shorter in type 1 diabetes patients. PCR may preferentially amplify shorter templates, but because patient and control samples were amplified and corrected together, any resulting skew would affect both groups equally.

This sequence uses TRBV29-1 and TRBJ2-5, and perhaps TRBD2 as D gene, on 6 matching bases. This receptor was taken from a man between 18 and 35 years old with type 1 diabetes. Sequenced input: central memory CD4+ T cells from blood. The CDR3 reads CSVKRAVSRETQYF. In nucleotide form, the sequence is TGCAGCGTTAAGCGGGCAGTGAGCAGGGAGACCCAGTACTTC.